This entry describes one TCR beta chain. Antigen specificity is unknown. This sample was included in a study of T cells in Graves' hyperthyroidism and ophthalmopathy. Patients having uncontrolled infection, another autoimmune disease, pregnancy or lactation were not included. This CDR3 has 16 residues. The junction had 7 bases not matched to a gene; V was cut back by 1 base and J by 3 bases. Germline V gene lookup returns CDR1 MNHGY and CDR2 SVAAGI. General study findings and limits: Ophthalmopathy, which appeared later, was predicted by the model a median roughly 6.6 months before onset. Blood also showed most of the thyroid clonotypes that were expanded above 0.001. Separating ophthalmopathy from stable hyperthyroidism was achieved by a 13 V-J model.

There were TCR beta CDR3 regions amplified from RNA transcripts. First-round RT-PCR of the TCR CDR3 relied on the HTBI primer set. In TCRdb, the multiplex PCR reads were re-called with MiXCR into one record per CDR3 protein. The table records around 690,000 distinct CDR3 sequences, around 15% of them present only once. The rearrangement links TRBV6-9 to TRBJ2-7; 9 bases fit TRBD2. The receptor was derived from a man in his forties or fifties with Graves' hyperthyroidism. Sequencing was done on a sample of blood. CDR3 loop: CASSYFSSGRNYEQYF. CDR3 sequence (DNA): TGTGCCAGCAGTTATTTCTCGAGCGGGAGGAACTACGAGCAGTACTTC.